This T cell receptor beta chain originates from a study of spatial heterogeneity in lung cancer. Turning to the study itself: Detection of beta-chain sequences consistently exceeded that of alpha-chain sequences.

Every TCR cDNA molecule bore its own unique molecular identifier. One entry per CDR3 protein results from TCRdb running MiXCR on the 5' RACE reads. The profile shows roughly 13,000 distinct CDR3 sequences, 3.8% of them singletons. The germline V gene encodes CDR1 SGHVS and CDR2 FQNEAQ. The CDR3 sequence is 16 residues long. V was shortened by 5 bases and J by 5 bases, with 18 bases between the two germline ends. Study-level results: Blood showed ubiquitous tumor TCRs more often at resection than at routine follow-up.

Time point given: sample taken at primary tumor resection. The input material, whole RNA from tumor, nontumor lung or frozen PBMC, was sequenced unsorted. This clonotype has at least ten counts. Its target is unknown. The sample was PBMCs, taken at surgery. The chain employs TRBV7-8 and TRBJ2-2; D possibly corresponds to TRBD1 (7 bases). This clonotype originated in a male donor with early-stage non-small cell lung cancer. This CDR3 is CASSPEGAEGTGELFF. CDR3 nucleotides: TGTGCCAGCAGCCCGGAGGGGGCTGAGGGGACCGGGGAGCTGTTTTTT.